Listed below are T cell receptor beta chains from one sample, sequenced in a study of response to subunit inactivated influenza vaccine. MiXCR, run by TCRdb on the RT-PCR reads, gives a single entry per CDR3 protein. In the table there are 300,000 to 350,000 distinct CDR3 sequences, around 22% of which are singletons. The input for sequencing was PBMCs from blood, taken about 19 months after vaccination. Receptors originate from a man aged 50 to 69 who received an inactivated influenza vaccine. Both conserved end residues are part of each CDR3. The order of the fields is CDR3 protein, CDR3 DNA, CDR3 length, clone size, D gene, J gene, V gene. The D gene is left open where the match is weak. Clone size appears in some rows only: once, few, many, or a class for an expanded clone.

CASSLQTWGKADTQYF TGTGCCAGCAGCCTACAGACTTGGGGCAAAGCAGATACGCAGTATTTT 16 few NA TRBJ2-3 TRBV14
CASSFFPDRGGGYTF TGTGCCAGCAGCTTCTTCCCGGACAGGGGCGGAGGCTACACCTTC 15 NA TRBD1 TRBJ1-2 TRBV28
CASSYSLSSRELFF TGTGCCAGCAGTTATTCACTTAGTAGTAGGGAGCTGTTTTTT 14 few NA TRBJ2-2 TRBV6-5
CASTGTGKKAFF TGTGCCAGTACCGGGACAGGTAAAAAAGCTTTCTTT 12 NA TRBD1 TRBJ1-1 TRBV19
CASSYGRGPKKDGYTF TGTGCCAGCAGTTACGGAAGGGGACCGAAGAAGGATGGCTACACCTTC 16 few NA TRBJ1-2 TRBV6-5
CASSLDLAGRTDTQYF TGTGCCAGCAGCTTAGATCTGGCGGGGCGCACAGATACGCAGTATTTT 16 few NA TRBJ2-3 TRBV11-2
CASSPLTGTGYTF TGTGCCAGCAGTCCCCTGACAGGGACCGGCTACACCTTC 13 few TRBD1 TRBJ1-2 TRBV27
CASSLGRGGDTQYF TGCGCCAGCAGCTTGGGAAGGGGAGGAGATACGCAGTATTTT 14 once NA TRBJ2-3 TRBV5-1
CASSSPSLGQGGKEAFF TGTGCCAGCAGTTCCCCATCCCTCGGACAGGGCGGAAAGGAAGCTTTCTTT 17 many TRBD1 TRBJ1-1 TRBV27
CASRAETEAFF TGCGCCAGCAGGGCGGAGACTGAAGCTTTCTTT 11 many NA TRBJ1-1 TRBV5-1
CSARNDRAGQPQHF TGCAGTGCTAGGAACGACAGGGCTGGTCAGCCCCAGCATTTT 14 few TRBD1 TRBJ1-5 TRBV20-1
CSTPGVGTEAFF TGCAGTACCCCGGGAGTTGGCACTGAAGCTTTCTTT 12 few NA TRBJ1-1 TRBV20-1
CASSFRGSSNQPQHF TGTGCCAGCAGCTTTAGGGGGAGCAGCAATCAGCCCCAGCATTTT 15 many NA TRBJ1-5 TRBV12-3/TRBV12-4
CASSYNGGQAYNEQFF TGTGCCAGCAGCTATAATGGTGGACAGGCATACAATGAGCAGTTCTTC 16 NA TRBD1 TRBJ2-1 TRBV7-2
CASGLVRGGTGELFF TGTGCTAGTGGTTTGGTAAGGGGAGGCACCGGGGAGCTGTTTTTT 15 NA NA TRBJ2-2 TRBV12-5
CASSMGAGSSYGYTF TGTGCCAGCAGTATGGGGGCTGGTTCCTCCTATGGCTACACCTTC 15 NA NA TRBJ1-2 TRBV7-2
CASSEYKVGGRTEAFF TGTGCCAGCAGTGAATATAAGGTGGGGGGGAGGACTGAAGCTTTCTTT 16 NA NA TRBJ1-1 TRBV25-1
CSVGFGRTNEKLFF TGCAGCGTCGGGTTTGGACGGACTAATGAAAAACTGTTTTTT 14 NA NA TRBJ1-4 TRBV29-1
CASSYPSPQGFLNNQPQHF TGTGCCAGCAGTTACCCCTCACCACAGGGTTTTCTGAACAATCAGCCCCAGCATTTT 19 NA NA TRBJ1-5 TRBV6-6
CASSQAQASSYNSPLHF TGCGCCAGCAGCCAAGCACAGGCGAGCTCCTATAATTCACCCCTCCACTTT 17 few NA TRBJ1-6 TRBV4-1
CASSRQGVGVNTEAFF TGTGCCAGCAGCCGACAGGGGGTTGGGGTGAACACTGAAGCTTTCTTT 16 NA TRBD1 TRBJ1-1 TRBV3-1
CASSGDWQYNEQFF TGCGCCAGCAGCGGGGACTGGCAATACAATGAGCAGTTCTTC 14 NA NA TRBJ2-1 TRBV5-1
CASSYSPIGTENYGYTF TGTGCCAGCAGTTACTCTCCGATCGGGACGGAAAACTATGGCTACACCTTC 17 few NA TRBJ1-2 TRBV6-5
CASSSGTVYGYTF TGTGCCAGCAGTTCTGGGACAGTCTATGGCTACACCTTC 13 many TRBD1 TRBJ1-2 TRBV28
CASSLSPEAEQFF TGTGCCAGCAGTTTGTCGCCCGAGGCTGAGCAGTTCTTC 13 NA NA TRBJ2-1 TRBV12-3/TRBV12-4
CASSYSPVNTEAFF TGTGCCAGCAGTTACTCTCCGGTGAACACTGAAGCTTTCTTT 14 NA NA TRBJ1-1 TRBV6-5
CASRSGTGNQPQHF TGTGCCAGCAGATCCGGGACAGGGAATCAGCCCCAGCATTTT 14 few TRBD1 TRBJ1-5 TRBV12-3/TRBV12-4
CASSYSHTGRGQPQHF TGTGCCAGCAGTTACTCTCACACAGGGCGAGGTCAGCCCCAGCATTTT 16 NA NA TRBJ1-5 TRBV6-2/TRBV6-3
CASSPNPTGTGSEQYF TGTGCCAGCAGTCCGAACCCAACCGGGACAGGGTCCGAGCAGTACTTC 16 NA TRBD1 TRBJ2-7 TRBV27
CASSLGQGLFAFF TGTGCCAGCAGCTTGGGACAGGGGTTGTTCGCTTTCTTT 13 many TRBD1 TRBJ1-1 TRBV5-5
CSASPPQREIYEQYF TGCAGTGCTAGTCCCCCCCAGCGGGAGATCTACGAGCAGTACTTC 15 NA TRBD2 TRBJ2-7 TRBV20-1
CASRYAPLAGGSNTGELFF TGTGCCAGCAGGTACGCTCCCCTAGCGGGGGGATCGAACACCGGGGAGCTGTTTTTT 19 NA TRBD2 TRBJ2-2 TRBV4-2
CASSFFGNTEAFF TGTGCCAGCAGTTTTTTTGGGAACACTGAAGCTTTCTTT 13 NA NA TRBJ1-1 TRBV28
CASSHPGQGIYEQYF TGCGCCAGCAGCCACCCGGGACAGGGGATCTACGAGCAGTACTTC 15 NA TRBD1 TRBJ2-7 TRBV4-1
CASSKVGTPYNEQFF TGTGCCAGCAGCAAAGTGGGGACACCCTACAATGAGCAGTTCTTC 15 NA NA TRBJ2-1 TRBV21-1
CSARETGGTDTQYF TGCAGTGCTAGAGAAACAGGGGGGACAGATACGCAGTATTTT 14 NA TRBD1 TRBJ2-3 TRBV20-1
CASSYDLRLGGRAGETQYF TGTGCCAGCAGTTACGACTTACGTCTTGGCGGGAGGGCCGGGGAGACCCAGTACTTC 19 few TRBD2 TRBJ2-5 TRBV6-2/TRBV6-3
CASSNTPRDRGSSGANVLTF TGTGCCAGCAGTAATACTCCCCGGGACAGGGGTTCCTCTGGGGCCAACGTCCTGACTTTC 20 few TRBD1 TRBJ2-6 TRBV7-3
CASSPTGGGYTEAFF TGTGCCAGCAGTCCCACTGGTGGGGGGTACACTGAAGCTTTCTTT 15 NA NA TRBJ1-1 TRBV12-3/TRBV12-4
CASARPLNTEAFF TGTGCCAGCGCCCGACCGTTGAACACTGAAGCTTTCTTT 13 many NA TRBJ1-1 TRBV12-3/TRBV12-4
CASSPPGQGKNEQYF TGTGCCAGCAGCCCGCCGGGACAGGGAAAAAACGAGCAGTACTTC 15 few TRBD1 TRBJ2-7 TRBV28
CASRKGQGAIYEQYF TGTGCCAGCAGGAAGGGACAGGGGGCAATCTACGAGCAGTACTTC 15 NA TRBD1 TRBJ2-7 TRBV6-1
CRLTDSPNQPQHF TGCAGATTGACCGACAGCCCCAATCAGCCCCAGCATTTT 13 few NA TRBJ1-5 TRBV20-1
CASSSRGDALSRETQYF TGTGCCAGCAGTTCTAGGGGGGACGCTCTTTCTCGGGAGACCCAGTACTTC 17 many NA TRBJ2-5 TRBV7-9
CSVEGVTLYNEQFF TGCAGCGTTGAAGGGGTTACATTGTACAATGAGCAGTTCTTC 14 few NA TRBJ2-1 TRBV29-1
CASSLDRGHDGYTF TGTGCCAGCAGCTTAGACAGGGGGCATGATGGCTACACCTTC 14 few TRBD1 TRBJ1-2 TRBV7-9
CASSTIAGTGFITGNTIYF TGTGCCAGCAGTACCATAGCCGGGACAGGATTTATCACGGGAAACACCATATATTTT 19 few TRBD1 TRBJ1-3 TRBV6-1
CASRRDRGNIQYF TGTGCCAGCAGGCGAGACAGGGGAAACATTCAGTACTTC 13 NA TRBD1 TRBJ2-4 TRBV2
CAIAGTSTDTQYF TGTGCCATCGCAGGCACTAGCACAGATACGCAGTATTTT 13 NA NA TRBJ2-3 TRBV10-3
CASRKNEKLFF TGTGCCAGCAGAAAAAATGAAAAACTGTTTTTT 11 few NA TRBJ1-4 TRBV6-6
CASSLGQVNPNYGYTF TGTGCCAGCAGCTTGGGGCAGGTCAACCCTAACTATGGCTACACCTTC 16 NA NA TRBJ1-2 TRBV5-6
CASSRDNQPQHF TGTGCCAGCTCAAGGGACAATCAGCCCCAGCATTTT 12 few NA TRBJ1-5 TRBV6-1
CASSVGGSGSSTGELFF TGTGCCAGCAGCGTAGGGGGTAGCGGGAGTTCCACCGGGGAGCTGTTTTTT 17 once TRBD2 TRBJ2-2 TRBV9
CSAYKGHLNTEAFF TGCAGTGCTTACAAGGGTCACCTTAACACTGAAGCTTTCTTT 14 NA NA TRBJ1-1 TRBV20-1
CASSARDRAYNEQFF TGTGCCAGCAGTGCCCGGGACAGGGCCTACAATGAGCAGTTCTTC 15 NA TRBD1 TRBJ2-1 TRBV6-1
CASSFQDRDYEQYF TGTGCCAGCAGTTTCCAGGACCGAGACTACGAGCAGTACTTC 14 NA NA TRBJ2-7 TRBV28
CSVGMDRSTDTQYF TGCAGCGTTGGGATGGACAGGAGCACAGATACGCAGTATTTT 14 few TRBD1 TRBJ2-3 TRBV29-1
CASSQEGGGNQPQHF TGTGCCAGCAGCCAAGAGGGGGGGGGTAATCAGCCCCAGCATTTT 15 few NA TRBJ1-5 TRBV4-2
CASSYSPVQPQHF TGTGCCAGCAGTTACTCGCCGGTTCAGCCCCAGCATTTT 13 few NA TRBJ1-5 TRBV6-2/TRBV6-3